These T cell receptor beta chains were read from a single sample in a study of response to subunit inactivated influenza vaccine. TCRdb ran MiXCR on the RT-PCR reads and lists one entry per CDR3 protein. The data contain around 190,000 distinct CDR3 sequences, approximately 15% of them singletons. The material was CD8+ T cells sorted from PBMCs, obtained roughly 5 days after vaccination. These receptors all come from a man in his fifties or sixties who received an inactivated influenza vaccine. CDR3s include the opening cysteine and the closing phenylalanine or tryptophan. The order of the fields is J gene, D gene, clone size, V gene, CDR3 protein, CDR3 DNA. D genes are given only for firm matches. For some rows the clone size is stated as once, few or many, or as a class when expanded; others skip it.

TRBJ1-5	.	.	TRBV28	CASSPFQESNQPQHF	TGTGCCAGCAGCCCTTTCCAGGAAAGCAATCAGCCCCAGCATTTT
TRBJ2-1	TRBD1	many	TRBV6-2/TRBV6-3	CASSLGQSYNEQFF	TGTGCCAGCAGCCTGGGACAGAGCTACAATGAGCAGTTCTTC
TRBJ2-3	.	.	TRBV14	CASSQRVEANTQYF	TGTGCCAGCAGCCAACGGGTAGAGGCAAATACGCAGTATTTT
TRBJ1-1	TRBD1	.	TRBV5-1	CASSLYTGESNTEAFF	TGCGCCAGCAGCTTATATACAGGGGAGTCGAACACTGAAGCTTTCTTT
TRBJ2-5	.	few	TRBV5-1	CASSSLGTRQETQYF	TGCGCCAGCAGCTCGTTAGGGACAAGGCAAGAGACCCAGTACTTC
TRBJ2-5	TRBD1	many	TRBV6-4	CARTGTGRRETQYF	TGTGCCAGAACCGGGACAGGCCGTCGGGAGACCCAGTACTTC
TRBJ2-1	.	few	TRBV30	CAWSVHWDTYNEQFF	TGTGCCTGGAGTGTACATTGGGACACCTACAATGAGCAGTTCTTC
TRBJ1-1	.	.	TRBV28	CASSRRGGPNTEAFF	TGTGCCAGCAGCCGACGTGGGGGGCCCAACACTGAAGCTTTCTTT
TRBJ1-2	.	few	TRBV10-3	CASLSLPGYTF	TGTGCCTCCCTTAGCCTTCCGGGCTACACCTTC
TRBJ2-4	.	few	TRBV19	CASSIGGPGGQYF	TGTGCCAGTAGTATAGGAGGGCCAGGCGGTCAGTACTTC
TRBJ1-1	.	few	TRBV29-1	CSVEELGTEAFF	TGCAGCGTTGAAGAGTTAGGGACTGAAGCTTTCTTT
TRBJ2-3	.	few	TRBV11-2	CASSLFRGSTDTQYF	TGTGCCAGCAGCTTGTTCAGGGGTAGCACAGATACGCAGTATTTT
TRBJ2-5	TRBD2	few	TRBV13	CASSSPGLVRGETQYF	TGTGCCAGCAGCTCCCCCGGACTAGTTCGTGGGGAGACCCAGTACTTC
TRBJ2-5	.	few	TRBV12-3/TRBV12-4	CASSLYSQETQYF	TGTGCCAGCAGTTTATACAGTCAAGAGACCCAGTACTTC
TRBJ2-7	TRBD1	few	TRBV29-1	CSVLTGGRYEQYF	TGCAGCGTTCTTACAGGGGGCCGGTACGAGCAGTACTTC
TRBJ2-7	.	few	TRBV2	CASSSRESYEQYF	TGTGCCAGCAGTTCCAGGGAATCCTACGAGCAGTACTTC
TRBJ2-2	.	.	TRBV15	CATTPGAHSYTGELFF	TGTGCCACCACCCCGGGAGCCCACAGCTACACCGGGGAGCTGTTTTTT
TRBJ2-1	.	few	TRBV5-6	CASSLEMSSYNEQFF	TGTGCCAGCAGCTTGGAAATGAGCTCCTACAATGAGCAGTTCTTC
TRBJ2-7	.	few	TRBV9	CASSTTGLTSYEQYF	TGTGCCAGCAGCACGACAGGACTGACCTCCTACGAGCAGTACTTC
TRBJ2-7	.	many	TRBV5-6	CASSTTDTTYEQYF	TGTGCCAGCAGCACTACTGACACGACCTACGAGCAGTACTTC
TRBJ2-5	TRBD2	.	TRBV4-2	CASSQGLAGGQEQETQYF	TGTGCCAGCAGCCAAGGGCTAGCGGGGGGGCAGGAGCAAGAGACCCAGTACTTC
TRBJ1-5	.	many	TRBV12-3/TRBV12-4	CASSLSAGSNNQPQHF	TGTGCCAGCAGTTTGTCTGCAGGGTCGAACAATCAGCCCCAGCATTTT
TRBJ2-1	TRBD2	few	TRBV6-5	CASSYFAGGYNEQFF	TGTGCCAGCAGTTATTTTGCGGGAGGGTACAATGAGCAGTTCTTC
TRBJ2-2	.	many	TRBV6-1	CASKPGHATGELFF	TGTGCCAGCAAACCGGGACATGCCACCGGGGAGCTGTTTTTT
TRBJ2-5	.	few	TRBV11-2	CASSLSYGGSYQETQYF	TGTGCCAGCAGCCTCTCGTATGGAGGGTCGTACCAAGAGACCCAGTACTTC
TRBJ1-1	.	.	TRBV7-6	CASSPNPITTEAFF	TGTGCCAGCAGCCCTAATCCGATAACAACTGAAGCTTTCTTT
TRBJ2-3	TRBD2	few	TRBV9	CASSERLAGELDTQYF	TGTGCCAGCAGCGAGAGACTAGCGGGAGAGTTAGATACGCAGTATTTT
TRBJ2-7	.	.	TRBV9	CASSVGETYEQYF	TGTGCCAGCAGCGTAGGGGAGACCTACGAGCAGTACTTC
TRBJ2-7	TRBD2	many	TRBV7-2	CASRLAGTYEQYF	TGTGCCAGCAGACTAGCGGGGACTTACGAGCAGTACTTC
TRBJ1-2	.	few	TRBV29-1	CSATDKNYGYTF	TGCAGCGCAACCGACAAAAACTATGGCTACACCTTC
TRBJ2-2	.	.	TRBV20-1	CSARPQNRGPGELFF	TGCAGTGCTAGACCTCAAAATAGGGGTCCCGGGGAGCTGTTTTTT
TRBJ2-1	.	few	TRBV20-1	CSARDSLSGPQFF	TGCAGTGCTAGGGATTCCCTTAGCGGCCCGCAGTTCTTC
TRBJ2-7	.	.	TRBV28	CASSLYGGPGDYEQYF	TGTGCCAGCAGTTTATACGGGGGTCCGGGGGACTACGAGCAGTACTTC
TRBJ2-3	TRBD2	.	TRBV28	CASSRIGRARADTQYF	TGTGCCAGCAGCCGAATCGGGAGGGCCAGGGCAGATACGCAGTATTTT
TRBJ2-7	TRBD2	.	TRBV7-8	CASTSLWTSGLYEQYF	TGTGCCAGCACGTCTCTTTGGACTAGCGGACTCTACGAGCAGTACTTC
TRBJ1-5	.	few	TRBV6-2/TRBV6-3	CASKDPGGNQPQHF	TGTGCCAGCAAGGACCCAGGAGGAAATCAGCCCCAGCATTTT
TRBJ2-1	TRBD2	.	TRBV7-7	CASSRGLAVYNEQFF	TGTGCCAGCAGCCGGGGACTAGCGGTCTACAATGAGCAGTTCTTC
TRBJ2-1	.	few	TRBV27	CASSLGGRENEQFF	TGTGCCAGCAGTTTAGGAGGAAGGGAAAATGAGCAGTTCTTC
TRBJ2-2	.	few	TRBV28	CASSLSFPEEGELFF	TGTGCCAGCAGTTTATCCTTCCCAGAAGAGGGGGAGCTGTTTTTT
TRBJ2-4	.	few	TRBV7-9	CASSLGSLKGAKNIQYF	TGTGCCAGCAGCTTAGGGTCGCTGAAGGGGGCCAAAAACATTCAGTACTTC
TRBJ1-5	.	few	TRBV12-3/TRBV12-4	CASSPFPSQPQHF	TGTGCCAGCAGTCCCTTCCCGAGTCAGCCCCAGCATTTT
TRBJ2-5	.	many	TRBV20-1	CSARDLWEKETQYF	TGCAGTGCTAGAGATCTTTGGGAGAAAGAGACCCAGTACTTC
TRBJ2-7	.	many	TRBV12-3/TRBV12-4	CASKPGPSYEQYF	TGTGCCAGCAAACCGGGACCCTCCTACGAGCAGTACTTC
TRBJ2-1	TRBD2	few	TRBV28	CASSFPTSGELPEQFF	TGTGCCAGCAGTTTCCCGACTAGCGGGGAGTTACCTGAGCAGTTCTTC
TRBJ2-3	.	many	TRBV12-3/TRBV12-4	CATGGGVTDTQYF	TGTGCCACAGGGGGGGGGGTCACAGATACGCAGTATTTT
TRBJ2-1	.	.	TRBV13	CASSTSSNEQFF	TGTGCCAGCAGCACGAGTAGCAATGAGCAGTTCTTC
TRBJ1-2	.	few	TRBV7-9	CASSLGPGDHGYTF	TGTGCCAGCAGCTTAGGACCGGGGGATCATGGCTACACCTTC
TRBJ2-2	TRBD1	few	TRBV7-9	CASSKRTGENTGELFF	TGTGCCAGCAGCAAGCGGACAGGGGAGAACACCGGGGAGCTGTTTTTT
TRBJ2-3	TRBD2	few	TRBV6-2/TRBV6-3	CASSSGLAGDTQYF	TGTGCCAGCAGTTCCGGACTAGCGGGAGATACGCAGTATTTT
TRBJ1-2	.	.	TRBV12-3/TRBV12-4	CASSYGQLNYGYTF	TGTGCCAGCAGTTACGGACAGCTTAACTATGGCTACACCTTC
TRBJ1-2	TRBD1	.	TRBV29-1	CSVGGDRANYGYTF	TGCAGCGTTGGAGGGGACAGGGCTAACTATGGCTACACCTTC